A selection of T cell receptor beta chains follows, all from one sample in a study of early T cells in non-severe SARS-CoV-2 infection. TCRdb reprocessed the 5' RACE reads with MiXCR, giving one entry per CDR3 protein. The repertoire has tens of thousands of distinct CDR3 sequences, around 13% of them found once; the top ten carry 1.1%. Sequencing used whole blood. Receptor source: an adult who was a healthcare worker with PCR-confirmed SARS-CoV-2 infection or an uninfected control (not recorded which). The conserved cysteine and the conserved F or W are not part of the CDR3 here.

>TRBV4-2|TRBJ2-1
ASSQDLAGGSNEQF
>TRBV3-1|TRBJ1-5
ASSQAGVQPQH
>TRBV28|TRBJ2-3
ASRGSGDTQY
>TRBV27|TRBJ2-5
ASSLASGASAFQY
>TRBV7-9|TRBJ2-3
ASSLHPYLGTDTQY
>TRBV3-1|TRBJ1-5
ASSHRNQPQH
>TRBV7-9|TRBJ2-5
ASSRLQTQY
>TRBV23-1|TRBJ2-7
ASSPGKYCYEQY
>TRBV25-1|TRBJ1-1
ATQGGRYDTEAF
>TRBV18|TRBJ1-1
ASSPLHKNTEAF
>TRBV18|TRBJ2-6
ASSPRTGDNSGANVLT
>TRBV30|TRBJ1-4
AWTATGGIGEKLF
>TRBV12-3/TRBV12-4|TRBJ2-3
ASGGTGLLAGTQY
>TRBV27|TRBJ2-6
ASSFEPSGANVLT
>TRBV7-6|TRBJ2-1
ASSLSGKGYNEQF
>TRBV6-1|TRBJ1-5
ASDVGAWGNQPQH
>TRBV6-2/TRBV6-3|TRBJ2-1
ASSPYHEQF
>TRBV5-8|TRBJ2-2
ASSPLRAERELF
>TRBV9|TRBJ1-5
ASSATGYSNQPQH
>TRBV6-5|TRBJ2-2
ASSYSNRGGTGELF
>TRBV12-3/TRBV12-4|TRBJ1-4
ASRTTREKLF
>TRBV28|TRBJ1-5
ASSRGSGNQPQH
>TRBV19|TRBJ2-2
ASSRDRPNTGELF
>TRBV27|TRBJ2-7
ASSLSLPGTHFYEQY
>TRBV20-1|TRBJ2-1
SAIFGTSGRKNEQF
>TRBV15|TRBJ2-5
ATSRDLMETQY
>TRBV7-8|TRBJ2-1
ASSFGANEQF
>TRBV28|TRBJ1-3
ASSFRPDRGRNTIY
>TRBV13|TRBJ2-1
ASSSWGSDEQF
>TRBV7-8|TRBJ2-5
ASSLSTETQY
>TRBV7-2|TRBJ1-6
ASSFFTGALNNSPLH
>TRBV20-1|TRBJ2-2
SARVSGRDTGELF
>TRBV24-1|TRBJ2-7
ATSDGQGWTEQY
>TRBV27|TRBJ2-7
ASSLSGLAAPIGGPAHYEQY
>TRBV30|TRBJ2-1
AWDLNGEQF
>TRBV20-1|TRBJ2-1
SACQRGTYNEQF
>TRBV1|TRBJ2-1
TSSQPSMRERMNEQF
>TRBV4-1|TRBJ2-1
ASSQSGTYNEQF
>TRBV12-3/TRBV12-4|TRBJ2-3
ASSSRDLGTDTQY
>TRBV7-2|TRBJ2-1
ASSLRWLSPNTPAYNEQF
>TRBV5-1|TRBJ1-1
ASSLPGTENEAF
>TRBV5-8|TRBJ2-5
ASSLTGTGGTETQY